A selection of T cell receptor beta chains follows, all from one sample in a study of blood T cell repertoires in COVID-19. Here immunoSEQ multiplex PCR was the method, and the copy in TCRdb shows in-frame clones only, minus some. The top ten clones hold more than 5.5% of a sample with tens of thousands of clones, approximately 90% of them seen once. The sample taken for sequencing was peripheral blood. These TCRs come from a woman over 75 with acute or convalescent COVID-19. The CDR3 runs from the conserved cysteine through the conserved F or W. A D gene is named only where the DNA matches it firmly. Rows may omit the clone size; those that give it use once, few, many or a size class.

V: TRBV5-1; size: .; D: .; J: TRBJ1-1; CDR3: CASSVVRLSSQNTEAFF; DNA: TGCGCCAGCAGTGTAGTGAGGTTGTCCAGCCAGAACACTGAAGCTTTCTTT
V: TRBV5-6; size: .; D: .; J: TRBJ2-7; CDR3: CASSRQEYEQYF; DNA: TGTGCCAGCAGCCGACAGGAATACGAGCAGTACTTC
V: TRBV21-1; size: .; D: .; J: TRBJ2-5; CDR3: CASSKGLAEQETQYF; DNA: TGTGCCAGCAGCAAGGGACTAGCGGAACAAGAGACCCAGTACTTC
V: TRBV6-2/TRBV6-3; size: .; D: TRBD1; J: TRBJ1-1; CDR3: CASSGTGWPEAFF; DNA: TGTGCCAGCAGCGGGACAGGGTGGCCTGAAGCTTTCTTT
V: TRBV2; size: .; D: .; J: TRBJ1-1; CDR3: CASSVNTLNTEAFF; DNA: TGTGCCAGCAGTGTAAACACCCTGAACACTGAAGCTTTCTTT
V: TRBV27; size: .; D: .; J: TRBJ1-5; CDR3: CASSLGRGTFSNQPQHF; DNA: TGTGCCAGCAGTTTAGGGCGGGGTACCTTTAGCAATCAGCCCCAGCATTTT
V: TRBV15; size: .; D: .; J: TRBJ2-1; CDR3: CATWTSSYNEQFF; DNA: TGTGCCACTTGGACAAGTTCCTACAATGAGCAGTTCTTC
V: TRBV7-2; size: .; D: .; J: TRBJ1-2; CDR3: CASRFHGGVTYGYTF; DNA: TGTGCCAGCAGGTTTCATGGCGGGGTTACCTATGGCTACACCTTC
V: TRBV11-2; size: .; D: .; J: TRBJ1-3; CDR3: CASSLADSGNTIYF; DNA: TGTGCCAGCAGCTTGGCCGACTCTGGAAACACCATATATTTT
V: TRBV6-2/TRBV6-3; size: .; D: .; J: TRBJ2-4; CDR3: CASSLGDRDIQYF; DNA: TGTGCCAGCAGCCTAGGGGATAGGGACATTCAGTACTTC
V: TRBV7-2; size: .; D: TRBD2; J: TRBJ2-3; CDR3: CASSSRGGVTDTQYF; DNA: TGTGCCAGCAGCTCCCGGGGGGGGGTCACAGATACGCAGTATTTT
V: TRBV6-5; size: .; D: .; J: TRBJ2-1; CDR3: CASSLRPGSYNEQFF; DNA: TGTGCCAGCAGTTTGAGACCGGGCTCCTACAATGAGCAGTTCTTC
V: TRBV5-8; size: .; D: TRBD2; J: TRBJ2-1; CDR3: CASRPSGGAFNEQFF; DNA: TGTGCCAGCAGGCCCAGCGGGGGGGCCTTCAATGAGCAGTTCTTC
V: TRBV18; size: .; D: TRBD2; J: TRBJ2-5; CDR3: CASSPRGAGGETQYF; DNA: TGTGCCAGCTCACCACGAGGAGCGGGGGGAGAGACCCAGTACTTC
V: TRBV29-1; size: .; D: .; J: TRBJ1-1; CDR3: CSAQQGQNTEAFF; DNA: TGCAGCGCCCAGCAGGGACAGAACACTGAAGCTTTCTTT
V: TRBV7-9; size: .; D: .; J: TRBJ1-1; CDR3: CASSTGQHTEAFF; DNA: TGTGCCAGCAGCACAGGACAGCACACTGAAGCTTTCTTT
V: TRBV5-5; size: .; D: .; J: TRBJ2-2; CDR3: CASSAHGGSNTGELFF; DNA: TGTGCCAGCAGCGCCCACGGGGGATCGAACACCGGGGAGCTGTTTTTT
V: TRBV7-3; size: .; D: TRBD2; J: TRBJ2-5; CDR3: CASSLSGGRSHGTQYF; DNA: TGTGCCAGCAGCTTAAGCGGGGGAAGGAGTCATGGGACCCAGTACTTC
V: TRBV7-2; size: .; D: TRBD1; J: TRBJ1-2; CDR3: CASSLDLGQLNGYTF; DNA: TGTGCCAGCAGTCTGGATCTGGGACAGCTGAATGGCTACACCTTC
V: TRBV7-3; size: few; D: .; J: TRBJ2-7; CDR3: CASSLSEGLQQYF; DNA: TGTGCCAGCAGCTTATCGGAGGGGTTGCAGCAGTACTTC
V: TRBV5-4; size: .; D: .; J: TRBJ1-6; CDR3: CASSSNGPTSNSPLHF; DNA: TGTGCCAGCAGTTCAAACGGACCGACTAGTAATTCACCCCTCCACTTT
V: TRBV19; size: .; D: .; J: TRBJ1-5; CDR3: CASSRGHGDQPQHF; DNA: TGTGCCAGTAGTAGGGGACACGGGGATCAGCCCCAGCATTTT
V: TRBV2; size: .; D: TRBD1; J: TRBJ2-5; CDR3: CASSAGTGGGRETQYF; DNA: TGTGCCAGCAGCGCCGGGACAGGGGGCGGTAGGGAGACCCAGTACTTC
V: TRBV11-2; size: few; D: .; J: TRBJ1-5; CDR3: CASSLTGQPTGNQPQHF; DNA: TGTGCCAGCAGCTTAACTGGACAGCCAACGGGCAATCAGCCCCAGCATTTT
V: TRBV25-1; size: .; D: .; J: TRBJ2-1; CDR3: CASSGSSQGNEQFF; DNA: TGTGCCAGCAGTGGCAGTTCACAGGGAAATGAGCAGTTCTTC
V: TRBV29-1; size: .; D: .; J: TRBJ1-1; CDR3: CSVKRGMDTEAFF; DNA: TGCAGCGTTAAAAGGGGCATGGACACTGAAGCTTTCTTT
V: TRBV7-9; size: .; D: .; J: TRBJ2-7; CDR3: CASSRSGAYEQYF; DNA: TGTGCCAGCTCTCGCTCTGGAGCCTACGAGCAGTACTTC
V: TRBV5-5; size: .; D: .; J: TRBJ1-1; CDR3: CASSLGGRGGTEAFF; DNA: TGTGCCAGCAGCTTGGGAGGCAGGGGAGGGACTGAAGCTTTCTTT
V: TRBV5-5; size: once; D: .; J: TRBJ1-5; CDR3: CASSPTAGNSNQPQHF; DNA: TGTGCCAGCAGCCCGACGGCCGGGAATAGCAATCAGCCCCAGCATTTT
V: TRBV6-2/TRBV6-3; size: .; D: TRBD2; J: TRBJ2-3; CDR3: CASSYHGLAGVADTQYF; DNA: TGTGCCAGCAGTTATCACGGACTAGCGGGGGTTGCAGATACGCAGTATTTT
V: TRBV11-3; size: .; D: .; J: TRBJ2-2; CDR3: CASAGEVNTGELFF; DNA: TGTGCCAGCGCAGGCGAAGTTAACACCGGGGAGCTGTTTTTT
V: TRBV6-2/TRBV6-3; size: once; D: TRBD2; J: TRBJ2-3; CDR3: CASSFEASGDGTQYF; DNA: TGTGCCAGCAGTTTTGAGGCTAGCGGGGATGGTACGCAGTATTTT
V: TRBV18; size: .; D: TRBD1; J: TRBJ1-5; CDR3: CASSPGQGQPQHF; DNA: TGTGCCAGCTCACCAGGACAGGGCCAGCCCCAGCATTTT
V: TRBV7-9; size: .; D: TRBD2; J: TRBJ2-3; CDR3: CASSLGLAGPDTQYF; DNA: TGTGCCAGCAGCTTAGGACTAGCGGGCCCGGATACGCAGTATTTT
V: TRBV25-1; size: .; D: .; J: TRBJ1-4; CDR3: CASSDRRGNEKLFF; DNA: TGTGCCAGCAGTGACCGACGGGGGAATGAAAAACTGTTTTTT
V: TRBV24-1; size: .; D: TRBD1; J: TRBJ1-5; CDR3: CATSDSRQGDNQPQHF; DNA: TGTGCCACCAGTGATTCCAGACAGGGTGACAATCAGCCCCAGCATTTT
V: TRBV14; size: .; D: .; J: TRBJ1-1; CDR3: CASSQDTGTEAFF; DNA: TGTGCCAGCAGCCAAGATACCGGGACTGAAGCTTTCTTT
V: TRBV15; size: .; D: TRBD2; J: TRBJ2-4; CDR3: CATSRVGGSGSKNIQYF; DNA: TGTGCCACCAGCAGAGTCGGCGGGAGTGGTTCCAAAAACATTCAGTACTTC
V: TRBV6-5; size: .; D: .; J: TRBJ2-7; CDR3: CASSYSIGQYVEQYF; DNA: TGTGCCAGCAGTTACTCGATCGGACAGTACGTCGAGCAGTACTTC
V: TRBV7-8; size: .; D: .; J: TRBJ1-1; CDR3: CASSLGPRQRTNTEAFF; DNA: TGTGCCAGCAGCTTAGGACCCAGACAGCGAACGAACACTGAAGCTTTCTTT
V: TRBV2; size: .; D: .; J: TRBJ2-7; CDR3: CASSVEGYEQYF; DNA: TGTGCCAGCAGTGTCGAGGGTTACGAGCAGTACTTC